A single sample gave rise to the 28 T cell receptor beta chains below, sequenced in a study of T cell changes during pregnancy in multiple sclerosis. Sequencing used immunoSEQ multiplex PCR; TCRdb keeps in-frame clones, though not all of them. The sample comprises approximately 79,000 clones, roughly 95% of which are singletons, and approximately 0.75% rests with the top ten. The specimen comprised peripheral blood, sampled in the second trimester of pregnancy. Every receptor here comes from a female donor in good health, enrolled as a control in a pregnancy study.

The rearrangement links TRBV11-2 to TRBJ2-5; D is perhaps TRBD1 (5 bases). Germline CDR1 SGHAT, CDR2 FQNNGV. The V gene lost 1 base and the J gene lost 2 bases, with 8 bases spanning the gap. CDR3 length equals 14 residues. Here the CDR3 reads CASSLGQRQETQYF. The CDR3 DNA is TGTGCCAGCAGCTTAGGACAGAGACAAGAGACCCAGTACTTC.

J is TRBJ2-7 and V is TRBV9; perhaps TRBD2 as D (5 bases). The CDR3 runs to 14 residues. Germline-derived CDR1 and CDR2 are SGDLS and YYNGEE. V was clipped by 4 bases and J by 2 bases, with 13 bases between them. CDR3 bases: TGTGCCAGCAGCACCGGGATAGAAGCCTACGAGCAGTACTTC. Translating it yields CASSTGIEAYEQYF.

This clone was found a few times. V is TRBV10-3 and J is TRBJ1-6; TRBD1 matches 7 bases. CDR1 is ENHRY, CDR2 SYGVKD, per germline. CDR3 size: 14 residues. The ends lost 3 bases at V and 8 bases at J; junction bases unmatched: 4. This CDR3 is CAISDGQVDSPLHF. In nucleotides, the CDR3 is TGTGCCATCAGTGACGGACAGGTCGATTCACCCCTCCACTTT.

The gene calls are TRBV27 and TRBJ1-6; D is perhaps TRBD1 (6 bases). The CDR3 length is 13 residues. V lost 3 bases and J lost 7, with 7 bases in between. The germline V gene encodes CDR1 MNHEY and CDR2 SMNVEV (reference sequence). Here the CDR3 DNA reads TGTGCCAGCAGTTTGCAGGGGAATTCACCCCTCCACTTT. It translates to CASSLQGNSPLHF.

The J gene is TRBJ1-2, the V gene TRBV6-4; D gene ambiguous. The V gene lost 2 bases and the J gene lost 8 bases, with 9 bases spanning the gap. Germline values: CDR1 MRHNA, CDR2 SNTAGT. The length of the CDR3 is 12 residues. This CDR3 reads CASSDGGNGYTF. The DNA of the CDR3 is TGTGCCAGCAGTGACGGAGGGAACGGCTACACCTTC.

This clone was recorded only once. Within the sample, other DNA sequences also encode this same CDR3. V is TRBV30 and J is TRBJ1-1; 7 bases are shared with TRBD1. CDR1 GTSNPN and CDR2 SVGIG come from the germline V gene (reference sequence). Germline trimming cut 3 bases from V and 5 bases from J; bases unmatched to any gene: 6. CDR3 length equals 13 residues. CDR3 nucleotides: TGTGCCTGGAGGCACGGGACAGTTACTGAAGCTTTCTTT. It codes for CAWRHGTVTEAFF.

The chain links TRBV5-4 to TRBJ1-6, with 9 nucleotides matching TRBD1. The junction had 9 bases not matched to a gene; V was cut back by 4 bases and J by 7 bases. The CDR3 spans 16 residues. Looked up from germline, CDR1 is SGHNT and CDR2 is YYREEE (reference sequence). This chain's CDR3 is CASSPTQGALNSPLHF. CDR3 sequence (DNA): TGTGCCAGCAGCCCAACACAGGGGGCTCTCAATTCACCCCTCCACTTT.

The rearrangement links TRBV19 to TRBJ2-7; 7 nucleotides agree with TRBD1. The CDR3 spans 13 residues. Germline loops: CDR1 LNHDA, CDR2 SQIVND (reference sequence). V dropped 5 bases and J dropped 3; count of bases not matched to a gene: 4. The CDR3: CASSPGQSYEQYF. Written as DNA, the CDR3 is TGTGCCAGTAGTCCGGGACAGAGCTACGAGCAGTACTTC.

The CDR3 loop is CASTQGAGPGNNEQFF. CDR3 nucleotides: TGTGCCAGCACTCAGGGGGCAGGACCAGGAAACAATGAGCAGTTCTTC. The chain joins TRBV19 to TRBJ2-1; 8 bases are shared with TRBD1. The length of the CDR3 is 16 residues. The junction had 15 bases not matched to a gene; V was cut back by 9 bases and J by 5 bases. The germline gives CDR1 LNHDA, CDR2 SQIVND (reference sequence).

The gene calls are TRBV6-5 and TRBJ1-1; D possibly corresponds to TRBD1 (6 bases). V was clipped by 5 bases and J by 5 bases, with 12 bases between them. The germline CDR1 and CDR2 sequences are MNHEY and SVGAGI. The CDR3 covers 13 residues. The CDR3 loop reads CASSQGGETEAFF. The CDR3 DNA reads TGTGCCAGCAGTCAAGGGGGAGAGACTGAAGCTTTCTTT.

The J gene is TRBJ1-1, the V gene TRBV6-5, with 7 bases aligning to TRBD1. Germline lookup yields CDR1 MNHEY and CDR2 SVGAGI. CDR3 length: 14 amino acids. V shed 2 bases and J 4 bases; nucleotides not matched to a gene: 4. Here the CDR3 reads CASSYDREVTEAFF. The DNA of the CDR3 is TGTGCCAGCAGTTACGACAGGGAAGTCACTGAAGCTTTCTTT.

The rearrangement links TRBV30 to TRBJ1-5; 8 bases fit TRBD1. Germline assignment: CDR1 GTSNPN and CDR2 SVGIG (reference sequence). V shed 3 bases and J 7 bases; nucleotides not matched to a gene: 8. The CDR3 extends over 14 amino acids. For the CDR3, the DNA is TGTGCCTGGAGGTCCCAGGGGGCCGGCCAGCCCCAGCATTTT. It translates to CAWRSQGAGQPQHF. Together with reference TRBV30 and TRBJ1-5, the CDR3 gives the full variable domain: SQTIHQWPATLVQPVGSPLSLECTVEGTSNPNLYWYRQAAGRGLQLLFYSVGIGQISSEVPQNLSASRPQDRQFILSSKKLLLSDSGFYLCAWRSQGAGQPQHFGDGTRLSIL.

The CDR3 loop reads CASSQESSRLTEAFF. The DNA for the CDR3 is TGCGCCAGCAGCCAAGAAAGTAGTCGGTTAACTGAAGCTTTCTTT. The chain uses TRBV4-1 and TRBJ1-1; D ambiguous. The CDR3 is 15 residues long. Trimming removed 0 bases from V and 5 bases from J, with 13 bases in between. Germline values: CDR1 MGHRA, CDR2 YSYEKL.

The chain links TRBV5-1 to TRBJ2-5; D unclear. This CDR3 comprises 12 residues. Germline V gene sequence: CDR1 SGHRS, CDR2 YFSETQ. Trimming took off 5 bases at V and 0 bases at J, with 5 bases between the two ends. Here the CDR3 reads CASRQNQETQYF. CDR3 nucleotide sequence: TGCGCCAGCAGACAGAACCAAGAGACCCAGTACTTC.

The CDR3 region is CASRRNSGDAGELFF. The CDR3 nucleotides read TGTGCCAGCCGACGTAATAGCGGGGACGCCGGGGAGCTGTTTTTT. The gene calls are TRBV6-6 and TRBJ2-2; TRBD2 matches at 8 bases. The CDR3 is 15 amino acids. V was pared by 8 bases and J by 6 bases, with 11 bases of the junction left unmatched. From germline, CDR1 is MNHNY and CDR2 SVGAGI (reference sequence).

V and J are TRBV7-3 and TRBJ2-2, with D unresolved. The CDR3 is 13 residues long. The V end was cut by 7 bases, the J end by 6 bases, with 12 bases between. Germline V CDR1 and CDR2: SGHTA, FQGTGA. The CDR3 loop is CASTDSAAGELFF. CDR3 coding DNA: TGTGCCAGCACCGACTCAGCCGCCGGGGAGCTGTTTTTT.

The chain has TRBV27 and TRBJ2-1; perhaps TRBD1 as D (6 bases). This CDR3 has 16 residues. Between the trimmed V and J ends, which lost 5 bases and 10 bases, there was a span of 24 bases. Germline V lookup: CDR1 MNHEY, CDR2 SMNVEV (reference sequence). The CDR3 sequence is CASSPRVGTLSGEQFF. The CDR3 DNA reads as TGTGCCAGCAGTCCCCGAGTAGGGACACTCTCGGGCGAGCAGTTCTTC.

The rearrangement joins TRBV18 to TRBJ2-5, with 9 bases lining up with TRBD2. J lost 4 bases, V lost 5 bases, and 8 bases had no gene match. Per germline, CDR1 KGHSH and CDR2 LQKENI. This CDR3 comprises 15 residues. The DNA of the CDR3 is TGTGCCAGCTCAGACACGGCGGGAGGGGGAGAGACCCAGTACTTC. Its protein is CASSDTAGGGETQYF.

The chain recombines TRBV13 with TRBJ1-1; 7 bases fit TRBD1. Germline CDR1 and CDR2: PRHDT and FYEKMQ (reference sequence). Losses at the gene ends were 1 base for V and 5 bases for J; bases not matched to a gene: 7. This CDR3 is 15 amino acids long. CDR3 bases: TGTGCCAGCAGCTTAGAGTCGGCAGGGGGTACTGAAGCTTTCTTT. Protein product: CASSLESAGGTEAFF.

The rearrangement joins TRBV5-6 to TRBJ1-2; weak D call: TRBD1 (5 bases). Trimming cost V 0 bases and J 4 bases, with 7 bases left between them. In germline, CDR1 is SGHDT, CDR2 YYEEEE. The CDR3 is 13 residues long. The CDR3 protein is CASSLGQTYGYTF. As DNA, the CDR3 is TGTGCCAGCAGCTTGGGACAGACCTATGGCTACACCTTC.

This chain links TRBV4-3 with TRBJ1-2, with D hard to call. In germline, CDR1 is LGHNA, CDR2 YSLEER. CDR3 size: 14 residues. V was pared by 4 bases and J by 6 bases, with 15 bases between. DNA of the CDR3: TGCGCCAGCAGCCGGACTATAGGACGGCATGGCTACACCTTC. It specifies CASSRTIGRHGYTF.

The rearrangement links TRBV7-3 to TRBJ1-2; the D gene is possibly TRBD1 (6 bases). Deletions cut 2 bases from V and 5 bases from J, with 15 bases between. CDR1 is SGHTA, CDR2 FQGTGA, per germline. The CDR3 runs to 15 residues. The CDR3 protein is CASSLGADRAYGYTF. The CDR3 DNA sequence: TGTGCCAGCAGCTTAGGGGCGGACAGAGCATATGGCTACACCTTC.

DNA of the CDR3: TGTGCCAGCAGCCAAGCTCTAGCGGGGGGTCTGCCCGGGGAGACCCAGTACTTC. Protein: CASSQALAGGLPGETQYF. The chain carries TRBV4-2 and TRBJ2-5, with 11 bases aligning to TRBD2. The CDR3 spans 18 residues. After removal of 1 base from V and 5 bases from J, the junction contained 12 bases not matched to a gene. Looked up from germline, CDR1 is LGHNA and CDR2 is YNFKEQ.

This clone appeared a single time. This rearrangement joins TRBV10-3 to TRBJ1-2; no definite D call. V lost 11 bases and J 4 bases, leaving 17 bases between the germline ends. This CDR3 contains 13 residues. CDR1 ENHRY and CDR2 SYGVKD come from the germline V gene. The DNA for the CDR3 is TGTGCCGTACGGACGGGGAATGGCTATGGCTACACCTTC. Its translation: CAVRTGNGYGYTF.

This clone showed up just once. The chain carries TRBV7-6 and TRBJ2-1; 7 nucleotides agree with TRBD1. Per the germline V gene, CDR1 is SGHVS and CDR2 is FNYEAQ. The CDR3 runs 14 residues. The junction had 8 bases not matched to a gene; V was cut back by 6 bases and J by 6 bases. CDR3 DNA: TGTGCCAGCAGTACCGGGACAGCCCTCAATGAGCAGTTCTTC. Protein: CASSTGTALNEQFF.

The J gene is TRBJ2-3, the V gene TRBV5-1, with TRBD2 matching 7 bases. V dropped 3 bases and J dropped 2; count of bases not matched to a gene: 12. The CDR3 has 17 residues. Germline values: CDR1 SGHRS, CDR2 YFSETQ. The CDR3 protein is CASSSGTILLNTDTQYF. The DNA of the CDR3 is TGCGCCAGCAGCTCGGGGACTATACTATTAAACACAGATACGCAGTATTTT.

V is TRBV27 and J is TRBJ2-7; the D gene is possibly TRBD1 (5 bases). Germline CDR1 and CDR2: MNHEY and SMNVEV (reference sequence). The CDR3 loop spans 16 amino acids. V was trimmed by 3 bases and J by 3 bases, leaving 18 bases between them. The CDR3 loop reads CASSLGSAGPYYEQYF. The CDR3 region has the DNA TGTGCCAGCAGTTTGGGAAGCGCAGGGCCTTACTACGAGCAGTACTTC.

The chain has TRBV30 and TRBJ2-7, with 7 bases aligning to TRBD1. Germline assignment: CDR1 GTSNPN and CDR2 SVGIG (reference sequence). J was trimmed by 1 base and V by 2 bases; bases with no gene match: 5. The length of the CDR3 is 14 residues. The chain's CDR3 is CAWSPAGGSYEQYF. The DNA of the CDR3 is TGTGCCTGGAGTCCGGCAGGGGGTTCCTACGAGCAGTACTTC.